This T cell receptor (beta chain) was observed in a study of blood T cells in healthy people across ages. CDR1 is SGHNT, CDR2 YENEEA, per germline. This CDR3 has 15 residues. V lost 0 bases to trimming and J lost 5 bases, with 13 bases between them. Next came a second PCR, run for about 7 to 12 cycles, which used a sample-barcoded 5' primer along with a J-beta primer mix. One entry per CDR3 protein results from TCRdb running MiXCR on the 5' RACE reads. The table includes 600,000 to 900,000 distinct CDR3 sequences, around a quarter detected once. The same sample was also studied in work on T cells of mothers and their children. That paper states: Slightly, though not significantly, more overlap was seen in related than in unrelated mother-child pairs.

The sequence was obtained from a boy aged 5-17 years in good health. The V call is TRBV11-3, the J call TRBJ2-5; D perhaps matches TRBD1 (6 bases). The sample was blood. This CDR3 is CASSLDGGQGETQYF. CDR3 nucleotides: TGTGCCAGCAGCTTAGATGGTGGTCAGGGGGAGACCCAGTACTTC.